This T cell receptor (beta chain) was retrieved from a study of T cells in Graves' hyperthyroidism and ophthalmopathy. This clonotype was counted at least ten times. Germline V lookup: CDR1 KGHSH, CDR2 LQKENI. Trimming left V 3 bases short and J 3 bases short, with 15 bases between. The CDR3 spans 15 residues. The TCR beta CDR3 regions underwent amplification using RNA transcripts as the source. The HTBI primer set served for first-round RT-PCR of the TCR CDR3. Using its own MiXCR run on the multiplex PCR reads, TCRdb lists one record per CDR3 protein. The sample has around 250,000 distinct CDR3 sequences, around 26% seen once. Ophthalmopathy in the patients scored at least 3 on Clinical Activity Score and at least 4 on NOSPECS grade, lasting under 3 months. Exclusions: uncontrolled infection, other autoimmune disease, pregnancy, lactation.

The chain couples TRBV18 to TRBJ2-7, with a possible D match to TRBD1 (6 bases). Input material: blood. This clonotype was sampled from a woman aged 40-49 years with Graves' ophthalmopathy. The CDR3 spells CASSPGTGNIYEQYF. Here the CDR3 DNA reads TGTGCCAGCTCACCCGGAACAGGGAACATCTACGAGCAGTACTTC.